These 24 T cell receptor beta chains originate from one sample sequenced in a study of T-cell reconstitution after alpha-beta-depleted transplantation in children. During its preparation, the TCRbeta library received unique molecular identifiers. From the PCR reads, TCRdb called clonotypes with MiXCR, one entry per CDR3 protein. Here the sample spans around 300,000 distinct CDR3 sequences, roughly 21% being singletons. The sequenced sample was PBMCs, mostly from graft donor cells, obtained 180 days after TCRalphabeta/CD19-depleted stem cell transplant. These TCRs come from a male patient under 18 who had a stem cell transplant for acute lymphoblastic leukemia, so the T cells may come from the graft donor.

The rearrangement joins TRBV29-1 to TRBJ1-1; TRBD1 might be the D (6 bases). The CDR3 is 13 residues long. The V and J ends lost 6 bases and 2 bases respectively, with 13 bases between them. In germline, CDR1 is SQVTM, CDR2 ANQGSEA. CDR3 region: CSVAWGANTEAFF. The CDR3 nucleotides read TGCAGCGTGGCTTGGGGGGCCAACACTGAAGCTTTCTTT.

This CDR3 is CASSVSLAWNEQFF. CDR3 bases: TGTGCCAGCAGCGTATCCCTAGCATGGAATGAGCAGTTCTTC. This chain uses TRBV9 with TRBJ2-1; perhaps TRBD2 as D (5 bases). Trimming removed 1 base from V and 7 bases from J, with 12 bases in between. The CDR3 runs 14 residues. Germline V gives CDR1 SGDLS, CDR2 YYNGEE.

This clonotype was seen a handful of times. The V gene is TRBV11-2, the J gene TRBJ2-3, with 13 bases identical to TRBD2. Germline assignment: CDR1 SGHAT and CDR2 FQNNGV. The CDR3 is 15 amino acids. V trimming: 5 bases; J trimming: 5 bases; junction bases outside the gene matches: 4. CDR3 in amino acids: CASSPRTSGRDTQYF. The CDR3 nucleotides read TGTGCCAGCAGCCCCAGGACTAGCGGGAGAGATACGCAGTATTTT. Full variable domain (rest looked up from reference TRBV11-2 and TRBJ2-3): EAGVAQSPRYKIIEKRQSVAFWCNPISGHATLYWYQQILGQGPKLLIQFQNNGVVDDSQLPKDRFSAERLKGVDSTLKIQPAKLEDSAVYLCASSPRTSGRDTQYFGPGTRLTVL.

This clonotype was picked up a small number of times. V and J are TRBV12-3 or TRBV12-4 and TRBJ2-7, with 7 nucleotides matching TRBD2. Unmatched junction bases numbered 13, after V lost 4 bases and J lost 4 bases. The CDR3 sequence is 16 residues long. The chain's CDR3 is CASSSPWGASGYEQYF. In DNA form, the CDR3 reads TGTGCCAGCAGTTCCCCCTGGGGTGCTAGCGGTTACGAGCAGTACTTC.

This chain links TRBV13 with TRBJ1-1; no firm D call. The germline V gene encodes CDR1 PRHDT and CDR2 FYEKMQ (reference sequence). There are 15 residues in the CDR3. V lost 5 bases, J lost 6 bases, and 19 bases lay in between. This chain's CDR3 is CASSVRTPGVAEAFF. CDR3 bases: TGTGCCAGCAGCGTACGGACCCCCGGGGTCGCTGAAGCTTTCTTT.

In its sample, this clonotype was seen a few times. The chain links TRBV2 to TRBJ2-7; no definite D call. V was pared by 2 bases and J by 3 bases, with 8 bases between. The CDR3 sequence is 13 residues long. The V gene's germline CDR1 is SNHLY and CDR2 FYNNEI. CDR3 DNA sequence: TGTGCCAGCAGTGAACATCAGTACTACGAGCAGTACTTC. This translates into CASSEHQYYEQYF.

This clonotype appeared many times. The chain is built from TRBV7-8 and TRBJ1-2; D not certain. The CDR3 extends over 11 amino acids. The V gene lost 4 bases and the J gene lost 4 bases, with 4 bases spanning the gap. The V gene's germline CDR1 is SGHVS and CDR2 FQNEAQ. The CDR3 loop is CASSSFYGYTF. CDR3 nucleotide sequence: TGTGCCAGCAGCTCCTTCTATGGCTACACCTTC.

This chain uses TRBV6-5 with TRBJ2-2; D may be TRBD2 (6 bases). Trimming pared 2 bases from V and 1 base from J, leaving 14 bases between. CDR3 length: 17 residues. CDR1 and CDR2 from the germline V gene are MNHEY and SVGAGI. CDR3 DNA: TGTGCCAGCAGTTACCTTTCCCAGGGACTGAACACCGGGGAGCTGTTTTTT. Protein sequence: CASSYLSQGLNTGELFF.

CDR3 nucleotide sequence: TGCGCCAGCAGCCAAGGCAGATGGACTAGCGGGAGGAACACCGGGGAGCTGTTTTTT. It codes for CASSQGRWTSGRNTGELFF. The J gene is TRBJ2-2, the V gene TRBV4-1; 13 nucleotides match TRBD2. Germline V gives CDR1 MGHRA, CDR2 YSYEKL. This CDR3 region has 19 residues. Unmatched junction bases numbered 6, after V lost 1 base and J lost 1 base.

This clonotype occurred a few times. This rearrangement joins TRBV9 to TRBJ2-5; D call uncertain. Germline V gene lookup returns CDR1 SGDLS and CDR2 YYNGEE. V was pared by 3 bases and J by 2 bases, with 20 bases between. The CDR3 totals 17 residues. The CDR3 region is CASSAPGPRSPQETQYF. The CDR3 DNA is TGTGCCAGCAGCGCACCGGGCCCACGGTCCCCTCAAGAGACCCAGTACTTC.

This clonotype was seen many times. V gene TRBV2 combines with J gene TRBJ2-1; D remains ambiguous. Trimming removed 8 bases from V and 6 bases from J, with 5 bases in between. This CDR3 is built from 10 residues. Germline V gene data show CDR1 as SNHLY and CDR2 as FYNNEI. In nucleotides, the CDR3 is TGTGCCAGCGAAGGCAATGAGCAGTTCTTC. Translated, it gives CASEGNEQFF.

This clonotype has a handful of counts. The chain joins TRBV10-3 to TRBJ1-1; D is unclear. This CDR3 is 14 amino acids long. V was trimmed by 2 bases and J by 2 bases, leaving 9 bases between them. The germline gives CDR1 ENHRY, CDR2 SYGVKD. CDR3 DNA sequence: TGTGCCATCAGTGAGCGACTCACCAACACTGAAGCTTTCTTT. Translated, it gives CAISERLTNTEAFF.

The chain carries TRBV7-6 and TRBJ2-2, with 10 bases lining up with TRBD2. Per germline, CDR1 SGHVS and CDR2 FNYEAQ. The CDR3 runs 15 residues. V was clipped by 4 bases and J by 4 bases; unmatched bases: 3. The CDR3 loop reads CASSYSGGFTGELFF. CDR3 sequence (DNA): TGTGCCAGCAGCTATAGCGGGGGGTTCACCGGGGAGCTGTTTTTT.

Concerning this clonotype itself: A read error may produce the germline difference seen at one junction end. The chain links TRBV15 to TRBJ2-2; D is possibly TRBD2 (6 bases). The length of the CDR3 is 19 residues. CDR1 and CDR2 (germline): LNHNV, YYDKDF (reference sequence). CDR3 DNA: TGTGCCACCAGCAGAGATCGGGGCCTGGGGGGAAGAAGCGCCGGGGAGCTGCTTTTT. This encodes CATSRDRGLGGRSAGELLF.

The chain uses TRBV10-3 and TRBJ2-7; D may correspond to TRBD1 or TRBD2 (5 bases each). The germline CDR1 and CDR2 sequences are ENHRY and SYGVKD. The V gene lost 0 bases and the J gene lost 0 bases, with 9 bases spanning the gap. The CDR3 sequence is 15 residues long. The chain's CDR3 is CAISESPGPSYEQYF. The CDR3 nucleotides read TGTGCCATCAGTGAGTCGCCGGGGCCCTCCTACGAGCAGTACTTC.

This rearrangement joins TRBV9 to TRBJ2-1; D gene uncertain. This CDR3 has 14 amino acids. Looked up from germline, CDR1 is SGDLS and CDR2 is YYNGEE. V lost 2 bases to trimming and J lost 8 bases, with 14 bases between them. The CDR3 nucleotides read TGTGCCAGCAGCGTTGGCGAAATGATGGATGAGCAGTTCTTC. Its translation is CASSVGEMMDEQFF.

V and J are TRBV7-9 and TRBJ1-2; 7 bases are a match to TRBD1. The trim removed 2 bases at V and 2 bases at J, leaving 2 bases unmatched. Germline-derived CDR1 and CDR2 are SEHNR and FQNEAQ (reference sequence). CDR3 length equals 14 residues. In nucleotides, the CDR3 is TGTGCCAGCAGCTTAACGACAGGGAACTATGGCTACACCTTC. It codes for CASSLTTGNYGYTF.

The V gene is TRBV6-1, the J gene TRBJ1-2; no firm D call. The CDR3 sequence is 14 residues long. From germline, CDR1 is MNHNS and CDR2 SASEGT. Trimming cost V 1 base and J 2 bases, with 8 bases left between them. CDR3 sequence (DNA): TGTGCCAGCAGTGAAGTTGGAGGGAACTATGGCTACACCTTC. This gives the protein CASSEVGGNYGYTF.

This sequence joins TRBV7-3 and TRBJ2-3, with TRBD2 identical over 8 bases. The CDR3 contains 15 residues. With 1 base clipped from V and 6 bases from J, the junction kept 6 bases outside the gene matches. CDR1 and CDR2 from the germline V gene are SGHTA and FQGTGA. DNA for the CDR3: TGTGCCAGCAGCTTAATAAATAGCGGGAAGGATACGCAGTATTTT. Protein: CASSLINSGKDTQYF.

This clonotype has only a few counts. V and J are TRBV20-1 and TRBJ2-1; D is perhaps TRBD1 (6 bases). With 3 bases removed from V and 1 base from J, the gap between germline ends came to 13 bases. The CDR3 sequence is 15 residues long. In germline, CDR1 is DFQATT, CDR2 SNEGSKA (reference sequence). The CDR3 spells CSASLTGTSYNEQFF. The CDR3 coding sequence is TGCAGTGCTAGTCTTACCGGGACATCCTACAATGAGCAGTTCTTC.

This clonotype was picked up a small number of times. Here the CDR3 omits its conserved ending phenylalanine or tryptophan, so a read error is the likely source. The limits of the CDR3 on the DNA are not certain, so only TCRdb's listed CDR3 is given. The chain recombines TRBV7-9 with TRBJ1-2; the table names TRBD1, a call not compared with the DNA. CDR1 is SEHNR and CDR2 is FQNEAQ in the germline V gene (reference sequence). The CDR3 spans 14 amino acids, including both terminal residues. The CDR3 loop is CASSLDSALSLQGQ.

CDR3 loop: CASSPRGRSVDEQFF. CDR3 DNA: TGTGCCAGCTCACCACGCGGTCGGAGCGTTGATGAGCAGTTCTTC. V usage is TRBV18 and J usage is TRBJ2-1; the D is unclear. Germline lookup yields CDR1 KGHSH and CDR2 LQKENI. V shed 1 base and J shed 8 bases, with 15 bases lying between them. The CDR3 runs to 15 residues.

This clonotype was observed at least ten times. For the CDR3, the DNA is TGTGCCAGCAGTCGGGACAGGGCGAGAGAGACCCAGTACTTC. Translated, it gives CASSRDRARETQYF. The chain joins TRBV12-3 or TRBV12-4 to TRBJ2-5, with TRBD1 identical over 9 bases. The CDR3 length is 14 residues. After removal of 5 bases from V and 4 bases from J, the junction contained 5 bases not matched to a gene.

This clonotype was detected only a few times. This chain links TRBV27 with TRBJ2-7, with 12 bases that match TRBD1. This CDR3 comprises 15 residues. Germline-derived CDR1 and CDR2 are MNHEY and SMNVEV (reference sequence). V shed 4 bases, J shed 6 bases, and the junction held 7 bases outside the gene matches. The CDR3 sequence: CASSSLGTGGGEQYF. The CDR3 coding sequence is TGTGCCAGCAGTTCCTTAGGGACAGGGGGCGGCGAGCAGTACTTC.